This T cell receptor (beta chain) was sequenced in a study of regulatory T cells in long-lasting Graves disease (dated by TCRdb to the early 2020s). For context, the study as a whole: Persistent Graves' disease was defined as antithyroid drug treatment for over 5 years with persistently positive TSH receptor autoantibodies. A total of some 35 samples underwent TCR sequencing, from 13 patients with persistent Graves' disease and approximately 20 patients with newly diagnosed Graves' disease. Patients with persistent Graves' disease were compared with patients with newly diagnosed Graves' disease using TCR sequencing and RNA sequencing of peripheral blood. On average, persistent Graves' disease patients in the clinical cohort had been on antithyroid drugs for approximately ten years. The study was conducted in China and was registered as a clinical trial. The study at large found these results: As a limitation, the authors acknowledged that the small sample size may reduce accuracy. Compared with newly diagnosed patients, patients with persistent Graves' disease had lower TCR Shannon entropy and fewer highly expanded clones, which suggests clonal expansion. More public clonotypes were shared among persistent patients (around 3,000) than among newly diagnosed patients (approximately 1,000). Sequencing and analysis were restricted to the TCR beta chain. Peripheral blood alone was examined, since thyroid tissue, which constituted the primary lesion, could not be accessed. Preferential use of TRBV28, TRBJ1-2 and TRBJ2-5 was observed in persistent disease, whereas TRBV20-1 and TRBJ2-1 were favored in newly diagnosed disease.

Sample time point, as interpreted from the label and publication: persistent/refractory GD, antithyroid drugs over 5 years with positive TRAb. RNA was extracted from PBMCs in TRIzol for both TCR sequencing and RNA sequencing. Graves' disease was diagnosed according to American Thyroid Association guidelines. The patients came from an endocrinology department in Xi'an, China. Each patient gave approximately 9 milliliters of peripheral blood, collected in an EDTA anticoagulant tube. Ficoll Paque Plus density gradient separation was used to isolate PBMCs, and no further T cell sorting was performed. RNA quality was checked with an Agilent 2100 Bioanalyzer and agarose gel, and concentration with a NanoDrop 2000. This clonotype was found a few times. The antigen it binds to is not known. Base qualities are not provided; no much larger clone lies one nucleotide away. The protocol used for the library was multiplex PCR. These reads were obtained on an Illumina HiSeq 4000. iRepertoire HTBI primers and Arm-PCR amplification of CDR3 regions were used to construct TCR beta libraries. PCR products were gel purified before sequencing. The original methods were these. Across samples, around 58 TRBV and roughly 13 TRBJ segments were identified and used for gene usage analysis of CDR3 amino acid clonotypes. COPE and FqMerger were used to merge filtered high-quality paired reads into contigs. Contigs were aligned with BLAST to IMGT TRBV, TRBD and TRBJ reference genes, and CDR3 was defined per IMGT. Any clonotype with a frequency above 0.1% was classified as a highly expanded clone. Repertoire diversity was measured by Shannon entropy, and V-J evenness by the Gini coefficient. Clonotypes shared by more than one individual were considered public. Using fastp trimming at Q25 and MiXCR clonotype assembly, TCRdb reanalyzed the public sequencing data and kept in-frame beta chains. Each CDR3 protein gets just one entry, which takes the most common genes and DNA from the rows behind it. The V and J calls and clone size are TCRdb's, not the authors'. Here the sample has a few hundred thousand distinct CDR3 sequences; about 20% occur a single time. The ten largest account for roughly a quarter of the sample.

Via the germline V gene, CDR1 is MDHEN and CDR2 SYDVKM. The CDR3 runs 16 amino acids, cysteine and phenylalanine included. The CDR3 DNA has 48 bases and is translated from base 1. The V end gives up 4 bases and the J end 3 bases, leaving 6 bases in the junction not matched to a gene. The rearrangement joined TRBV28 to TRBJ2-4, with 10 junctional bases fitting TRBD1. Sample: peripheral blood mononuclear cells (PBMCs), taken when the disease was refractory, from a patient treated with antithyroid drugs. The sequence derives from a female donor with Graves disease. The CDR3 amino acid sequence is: CASSSDRGLGKNIQYF. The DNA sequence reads TGTGCCAGCAGTTCAGACAGGGGGCTCGGCAAAAACATTCAGTACTTC.